These 8 T cell receptor beta chains originate from one sample sequenced in a study of molecular identifiers for immune sequencing clone quantification (dated by TCRdb to the late 2010s). Libraries were built with PCR. Instrument on record: Illumina HiSeq 4000. The public reads were reprocessed in TCRdb via fastp at Q25 and MiXCR, keeping in-frame beta chains. Rows matching on CDR3 protein sequence are summarized as one entry with the most common DNA and genes. This sample is represented by 40,000 to 45,000 distinct CDR3 sequences; roughly 21% of them were singletons. The ten largest clones capture under 1.3% of the sample. The source material was naive CD8+ T cells from blood, with Jurkat cell RNA spiked in. Per the publication, the cell subset or site label means: FACS-sorted CD8+CD4-CCR7+CD45RA+ naive T cells. These receptor sequences come from a human donor in good health. Some libraries in this study had Jurkat cell RNA spiked in.

This clonotype was seen many times. This clone may be a read error of a much larger clone one base away. Since the CDR3 does not end with the conserved phenylalanine or tryptophan, this likely comes from a read error. The V and J genes are TRBV4-3 and TRBJ2-3; TRBD2 matches 8 bases. CDR1 and CDR2 (germline): LGHNA, YSLEER. The V and J ends lost 0 bases and 3 bases, in that order; junction bases with no gene match: 5. The CDR3 contains 16 residues. This CDR3 reads CASSQDGSGRTDTQYS. CDR3 coding DNA: TGCGCCAGCAGCCAAGATGGAAGCGGGAGAACAGATACGCAGTATTCT.

This clonotype occurred many times. The J gene is TRBJ1-1, the V gene TRBV27; tentatively, D is TRBD1 (6 bases). Germline CDR1 MNHEY, CDR2 SMNVEV (reference sequence). This CDR3 has 15 residues. Trimming cost V 2 bases and J 0 bases, with 10 bases left between them. CDR3 sequence reads: CASSLQDSMNTEAFF. Here the CDR3 DNA reads TGTGCCAGCAGTTTACAGGACAGCATGAACACTGAAGCTTTCTTT.

This clonotype was seen ten or more times. The rearrangement links TRBV2 to TRBJ2-2; 15 nucleotides match TRBD2. Trimming took 6 bases from V and 2 from J; bases not matched to a gene: 4. The CDR3 consists of 17 residues. Germline CDR1 SNHLY, CDR2 FYNNEI. CDR3: CASSPGLAGGNTGELFF. CDR3 DNA: TGTGCCAGCAGCCCGGGACTAGCGGGAGGCAACACCGGGGAGCTGTTTTTT.

At least ten counts were recorded for this clonotype. V is TRBV4-3 and J is TRBJ2-2; the match to TRBD2 covers 7 bases. Germline CDR1 reads LGHNA; CDR2 reads YSLEER. V lost 1 base and J lost 7; bases outside the gene matches: 6. This CDR3 is built from 15 residues. For the CDR3, the DNA is TGCGCCAGCAGCCAAGGGTCGGGGACTATCGGGGAGCTGTTTTTT. Its translation is CASSQGSGTIGELFF.

This clonotype was observed at least ten times. This rearrangement joins TRBV12-3 or TRBV12-4 to TRBJ2-5; D possibly corresponds to TRBD1 (6 bases). V was clipped by 6 bases and J by 2 bases, with 22 bases between them. The CDR3 consists of 17 residues. CDR3 amino acids: CASSPFAIEGQQETQYF. CDR3 nucleotide sequence: TGTGCCAGCAGCCCTTTTGCCATCGAAGGACAGCAAGAGACCCAGTACTTC.

Concerning this clonotype: It may be a read error: a sequence one base away is much more abundant. The J gene is TRBJ2-7, the V gene TRBV27; a weak D match, TRBD2 (5 bases). The CDR3 consists of 14 residues. Germline V lookup: CDR1 MNHEY, CDR2 SMNVEV (reference sequence). CDR3 coding DNA: TGTGCCAGCAGTACCGGACTTTCTATCTACAAGCAGTACTTC. It specifies CASSTGLSIYKQYF.

There are many counts of this clonotype. This rearrangement joins TRBV5-1 to TRBJ2-2, with D perhaps TRBD1 (6 bases). The ends were cut back, 5 bases at V and 1 base at J, with 12 bases in the middle. CDR3 length equals 15 residues. Germline-derived CDR1 and CDR2 are SGHRS and YFSETQ. The CDR3 nucleotides read TGCGCCAGCAGTGATCAACAGGGGAACACCGGGGAGCTGTTTTTT. Its translation is CASSDQQGNTGELFF.

This clonotype appeared many times. Germline is not matched at one junction end, which may reflect a read error. The chain combines TRBV20-1 with TRBJ2-3; D might be TRBD2 (6 bases). The CDR3 spans 9 residues. Germline lookup yields CDR1 DFQATT and CDR2 SNEGSKA (reference sequence). The CDR3 DNA reads as TGCAGTGCTACACTGGGACTGCATTTT. It yields the protein CSATLGLHF.